The 26 T cell receptor beta chains below were found in one sample sequenced in a study of tumor-infiltrating lymphocytes in primary liver carcinoma. Production of TCR beta cDNA used 400 to 650 ng total RNA together with a constant-region primer. Sequencing libraries for TCR beta derived from three nested multiplex PCR rounds that used slightly modified ARM-PCR. Researchers ran the first two PCR rounds for around 10 cycles each with TRBV1-TRBV30 forward primers and a C-beta reverse primer. TCRdb reprocessed the multiplex PCR reads via MiXCR and lists one record per CDR3 protein. This sample has 90,000 to 150,000 distinct CDR3 sequences, with less than 80% found just once. The approximately 17-32 mg bulk tissue piece was not sorted before simultaneous RNA and DNA extraction. Sequencing used liver tumor tissue from sampling region 1. The subset here: tumor region T1, superior pole. The receptor set was obtained from a woman aged 55-69 years with primary liver carcinoma and hepatitis B virus infection.

The rearrangement uses TRBV12-3 or TRBV12-4 and TRBJ2-1; 10 bases agree with TRBD2. The V and J ends lost 5 bases and 8 bases, in that order; junction bases with no gene match: 12. The CDR3 runs to 16 residues. This chain's CDR3 is CASSTFRSSGSHEQFF. The CDR3 nucleotides are TGTGCCAGCAGTACCTTTAGGTCTAGCGGGAGTCATGAGCAGTTCTTC.

Concerning this clonotype itself: This may stem from a read error, because a much larger clone lies one nucleotide away. A read error is likely, as this CDR3 ends without the conserved phenylalanine or tryptophan. This chain uses TRBV6-1 with TRBJ1-2; D is possibly TRBD1 (5 bases). The CDR3 spans 15 residues. The germline V gene has CDR1 MNHNS and CDR2 SASEGT. V lost 7 bases and J 4 bases, leaving 19 bases between the germline ends. The CDR3 loop is CASKWGPTRAYGYTV. In DNA, the CDR3 is TGTGCCAGCAAGTGGGGACCGACAAGAGCCTATGGCTACACCGTC.

This clonotype has only a few counts. The chain carries TRBV7-9 and TRBJ2-7, with D perhaps TRBD2 (6 bases). CDR1 and CDR2 from the germline V gene are SEHNR and FQNEAQ (reference sequence). This CDR3 region has 13 residues. V was clipped by 0 bases and J by 6 bases, with 9 bases between them. The CDR3: CASSLAHGGEQYF. The CDR3, as DNA: TGTGCCAGCAGCTTAGCGCACGGGGGCGAGCAGTACTTC.

The chain is built from TRBV29-1 and TRBJ1-3; D ambiguous. Trimming stripped 3 bases from V and 1 base from J, with 13 bases between. The CDR3 covers 15 residues. Germline CDR1 reads SQVTM; CDR2 reads ANQGSEA. CDR3 nucleotides: TGCAGCGTTGAGTCAACGGGGAGGTCTGGAAACACCATATATTTT. This gives the protein CSVESTGRSGNTIYF.

On this clonotype itself: Being one base from a much bigger clone, this may be a read error. The J gene is TRBJ1-4, the V gene TRBV12-3 or TRBV12-4; 7 bases are shared with TRBD1. The CDR3 spans 16 residues. The CDR3 DNA sequence: TGTGCCAGCAGTTTAAGGCGGGGACAGACTAATGAAAAAATGTTTTTT. Protein: CASSLRRGQTNEKMFF.

This clonotype was counted ten times or more. The V and J genes are TRBV10-2 and TRBJ2-1; D call uncertain. Germline V lookup: CDR1 WSHSY, CDR2 SAAADI. The length of the CDR3 is 15 residues. The V and J ends lost 4 bases and 9 bases respectively, with 19 bases between them. CDR3 nucleotides: TGCGCCAGCAGTGCGATAGCAGCTGCCTATGGTGAGCAGTTCTTC. This translates into CASSAIAAAYGEQFF.

Turning to this clonotype: The junction shows a germline mismatch at one end, possibly a read error. This chain joins TRBV11-2 and TRBJ2-1; tentatively, D is TRBD2 (5 bases). The CDR3 extends over 13 amino acids. Per the germline V gene, CDR1 is SGHAT and CDR2 is FQNNGV. The CDR3 region has the DNA TGTGTCAGCGGCTTCGCGGTAGGCAATGAGCAGTTCTTC. Translating gives CVSGFAVGNEQFF.

The gene calls are TRBV11-2 and TRBJ1-1; D is ambiguous. With 8 bases removed from V and 5 bases from J, the gap between germline ends came to 15 bases. The CDR3 length is 13 residues. From germline, CDR1 is SGHAT and CDR2 FQNNGV. CDR3 residues: CASALEAATEAFF. As DNA, the CDR3 is TGTGCCAGCGCCTTAGAGGCAGCGACTGAAGCTTTCTTT.

Details on this clonotype: This CDR3 is missing its conserved last phenylalanine or tryptophan, likely due to a read error. The chain recombines TRBV11-2 with TRBJ2-3, with 13 bases lining up with TRBD2. The germline gives CDR1 SGHAT, CDR2 FQNNGV. The CDR3 covers 15 residues. The CDR3 DNA reads TGTACCAGCAGCTCGGGACTAGCGGGACCAGATATGCAGTATTAT. This encodes CTSSSGLAGPDMQYY.

About this clonotype itself: This could be a read error, since a much larger clone is one nucleotide away. This sequence joins TRBV6-6 and TRBJ1-2; 7 positions agree with TRBD1. CDR1 and CDR2 (germline): MNHNY, SVGAGI (reference sequence). V lost 5 bases to trimming and J lost 6 bases; unmatched junction nucleotides: 6. CDR3 length: 13 amino acids. The DNA of the CDR3 is TGTGCCAGCAGTCATCAGGGGGAGGATGGCTACACCTTC. It encodes CASSHQGEDGYTF.

V gene TRBV5-4 combines with J gene TRBJ2-2, with D unclear. Per the germline V gene, CDR1 is SGHNT and CDR2 is YYREEE (reference sequence). This CDR3 region has 16 residues. The V and J ends lost 4 bases and 1 base respectively, with 14 bases between them. The CDR3: CASSAAGPRNTGELFF. The DNA of the CDR3 is TGTGCCAGCAGCGCCGCCGGGCCTAGGAACACCGGGGAGCTGTTTTTT.

This rearrangement joins TRBV6-5 to TRBJ2-3, with 9 bases lining up with TRBD2. In germline, CDR1 is MNHEY, CDR2 SVGAGI. The CDR3 runs 17 residues. V was pared by 0 bases and J by 12 bases, with 16 bases of the junction left unmatched. The CDR3 DNA reads as TGTGCCAGCAGTTACTCCCCGCTAGCGGGACACACAGATATACAGTATTTT. As protein: CASSYSPLAGHTDIQYF.

This clonotype was detected only a few times. At one of its ends the junction is not consistent with the germline gene, which may arise from a read error. J is TRBJ2-3 and V is TRBV12-3 or TRBV12-4, with 13 bases fitting TRBD2. The CDR3 sequence is 17 residues long. The DNA of the CDR3 is TGTGCCAGCAGTTCCGGCACTAGCGGGAGGGCCACAGATACGCAGTGTTTT. This translates into CASSSGTSGRATDTQCF.

On this clonotype: The junction differs from germline at one of its ends, possibly a read error. CDR3 in amino acids: CTSSWISGSSYEQYF. The CDR3, as DNA: TGTACCAGCAGCTGGATAAGCGGTAGCTCCTACGAGCAGTACTTC. The J gene is TRBJ2-7, the V gene TRBV11-2; weak D call: TRBD2 (5 bases). This CDR3 spans 15 amino acids. In germline, CDR1 is SGHAT, CDR2 FQNNGV.

In the case of this clonotype: It is likely a read error, because the conserved phenylalanine at the end of the CDR3 is missing. Because the CDR3's place on the DNA is in doubt, the DNA is left out and the CDR3 is given as listed by TCRdb. J is TRBJ1-6 and V is TRBV4-1. The germline CDR1 and CDR2 sequences are MGHRA and YSYEKL. A total of 13 residues make up the CDR3, ends included. CDR3 sequence: CASSQVRDSPLRI.

Many counts were recorded for this clonotype. The V gene is TRBV6-5, the J gene TRBJ1-6; the match to TRBD1 covers 8 bases. The CDR3 totals 16 residues. CDR1 is MNHEY, CDR2 SVGAGI, per germline. With 6 bases clipped from V and 11 bases from J, the junction kept 15 bases outside the gene matches. The CDR3 loop reads CASRGQGALIVAPLHF. The CDR3 coding sequence is TGTGCCAGCAGGGGCCAGGGGGCATTGATCGTGGCACCCCTCCACTTT.

Of note for this clonotype: This sequence may be a read error, since a much larger clone differs from it by one base. CDR3 nucleotides: TGTGCCAGCAGCACGACTAATTATTACAATGAGCAGTTCTTC. Translation: CASSTTNYYNEQFF. The genes are TRBV28 and TRBJ2-1; D might be TRBD2 (5 bases). CDR3 length: 14 residues. Germline V gene data show CDR1 as MDHEN and CDR2 as SYDVKM. The germline V and J ends were trimmed by 6 bases and 4 bases, with 13 bases remaining between them. Together with reference TRBV28 and TRBJ2-1, the CDR3 gives the full variable domain: DVKVTQSSRYLVKRTGEKVFLECVQDMDHENMFWYRQDPGLGLRLIYFSYDVKMKEKGDIPEGYSVSREKKERFSLILESASTNQTSMYLCASSTTNYYNEQFFGPGTRLTVL.

Regarding this clonotype: Relative to the germline gene, one junction end is altered; a read error may explain this. The rearrangement uses TRBV7-8 and TRBJ1-3; possibly TRBD1 for D (6 bases). The CDR3 contains 16 residues. Germline assignment: CDR1 SGHVS and CDR2 FQNEAQ. CDR3 sequence: CASSPRGSDSGDTIYF. CDR3 nucleotide sequence: TGTGCCAGCAGCCCCAGGGGTTCGGACTCTGGAGACACCATATATTTT.

This clonotype was observed a handful of times. The rearrangement joins TRBV6-1 to TRBJ1-6; D is undetermined. The CDR3 totals 17 residues. Germline CDR1 reads MNHNS; CDR2 reads SASEGT. V dropped 2 bases and J dropped 2 bases, with 13 bases sitting between them. The CDR3 is CASSENNEPTYNSPLHF. CDR3 DNA sequence: TGTGCCAGCAGTGAAAATAACGAACCCACCTATAATTCACCCCTCCACTTT.

This clonotype was observed at least ten times. V gene TRBV6-6 combines with J gene TRBJ2-7; D might be TRBD1 (6 bases). The germline gives CDR1 MNHNY, CDR2 SVGAGI (reference sequence). This CDR3 has 16 residues. Trimming shortened V by 3 bases and J by 0 bases, and 15 bases separated the two germline ends. The CDR3 DNA is TGTGCCAGCAGTTATCCCCAACAGGGACACTCCTACGAGCAGTACTTC. Its protein product is CASSYPQQGHSYEQYF.

In regard to this clonotype: Just one base apart from a much larger clone, this may be a read error. The chain links TRBV28 to TRBJ1-4; 10 bases line up with TRBD1. The germline CDR1 and CDR2 sequences are MDHEN and SYDVKM. The CDR3 is made up of 14 amino acids. CDR3 in DNA: TGTGACAGCACGACAGGGGGCGGTATGGAAAAACTGTTTTTT. Protein sequence: CDSTTGGGMEKLFF.

This clonotype was counted a few times. Sequence at one end of the junction differs from germline and may be a read error. The V and J genes are TRBV11-2 and TRBJ2-2; tentative D call: TRBD2 (5 bases). The length of the CDR3 is 13 residues. Germline V gene sequence: CDR1 SGHAT, CDR2 FQNNGV. The CDR3 bases are TGTGACAGCAGCCCCCATTATCCCGGGGAGCTGTTGTTT. It specifies CDSSPHYPGELLF.

This clonotype was observed once. At one end the junction does not follow the germline gene, possibly because of a read error. J is TRBJ1-6 and V is TRBV10-3; TRBD1 is a possible D gene (6 bases). Germline V CDR1 and CDR2: ENHRY, SYGVKD. The CDR3 has 16 amino acids. CDR3 coding DNA: TGTGGCATCAGTGAGTCCAACACAGGGTCGGGCTCACCCCTCAACTTT. Translated, it gives CGISESNTGSGSPLNF.

This clonotype was observed many times. This sequence joins TRBV29-1 and TRBJ2-3, with TRBD2 matching 8 bases. The V and J ends lost 3 bases and 2 bases, in that order; junction bases with no gene match: 7. From germline, CDR1 is SQVTM and CDR2 ANQGSEA. The CDR3 has 15 amino acids. The CDR3 sequence: CSVDSTSGSTDTQYF. In DNA, the CDR3 is TGCAGCGTTGATAGTACTAGCGGATCCACAGATACGCAGTATTTT.

This clonotype was detected only a few times. This may arise from a read error, as a much more abundant clone is one base away. The chain has TRBV7-9 and TRBJ2-5, with 9 bases matching TRBD1. CDR1 and CDR2 (germline): SEHNR, FQNEAQ (reference sequence). The CDR3 consists of 14 residues. The CDR3 protein is CVSSLGQGQETQYF. Here the CDR3 DNA reads TGTGTCAGCAGCCTAGGACAGGGGCAAGAGACCCAGTACTTC.

As concerns this clonotype: This may come from a read error, since a much larger clone is one base off. This chain joins TRBV7-8 and TRBJ2-2, with 7 bases fitting TRBD1. The CDR3 is made up of 14 amino acids. Trimming at V came to 3 bases and at J to 7 bases, leaving 5 bases not matched to a gene. Germline CDR1 and CDR2: SGHVS and FQNEAQ. The CDR3 region has the DNA TGTGCCAGCAGCTTTCGACAGGGACACGGGGAGCTGTTTTTT. Residues: CASSFRQGHGELFF.